This T cell receptor (beta chain) is drawn from a study of T cell responses to AZD1222 COVID-19 vaccine. There are a few counts of this clone. Its matching antigen is unknown. Profiling relied on immunoSEQ multiplex PCR, and the TCRdb table lists in-frame clones only, not all of them. Of roughly 90,000 clones listed, about nine tenths are singletons. General observations from the study: Spike-wide coverage was observed for vaccine-associated CD4 TCRs, with dominant responses at 160-218 and 743-854. Mostly white British, mostly female donors; authors suggested clonal diversity may be underestimated. Every sample of the repertoires postdated the peak T cell response. Increases in Spike-specific TCR breadth and depth were seen after two AZD1222 doses.

The V gene lost 8 bases and the J gene lost 4 bases, with 20 bases spanning the gap. This CDR3 region has 15 residues. The germline V gene encodes CDR1 MNHEY and CDR2 SMNVEV (reference sequence). The chain recombines TRBV27 with TRBJ2-5; no definite D call. The sequences come from peripheral blood, collected on day 0 of MenACWY control vaccination. This receptor was obtained from an adult in good health. In nucleotides, the CDR3 is TGTGCCAGCGGCCCAACTCCCTTTCCCGGAGAGACCCAGTACTTC. This translates into CASGPTPFPGETQYF.